These T cell receptor beta chains were read from a single sample in a study of CD8+ T cells in alopecia areata. Only in-frame clones appear in the TCRdb table, and some are missing; sequencing was by immunoSEQ multiplex PCR. The data hold over 200,000 clones, with over 60% observed a single time. Sequenced here: CD4+ T cells sorted from blood, sampled at week 4, from a patient treated with tofacitinib. These receptors were taken from a human donor with alopecia areata. Both conserved end residues are part of each CDR3. Fields, in order: D gene, clone size, J gene, V gene, CDR3 DNA, CDR3 protein. D genes are given only for firm matches. Part of the rows lack a size; the others show once, few, many or a class for expanded clones.

>.|.|TRBJ1-1|TRBV29-1
TGCAGCGTGGGGTCCGGGGCTGGGAACACTGAAGCTTTCTTT
CSVGSGAGNTEAFF
>TRBD1|.|TRBJ2-3|TRBV29-1
TGCAGCGTTGGGTACAGGGGTTTCACAGATACGCAGTATTTT
CSVGYRGFTDTQYF
>.|.|TRBJ1-2|TRBV29-1
TGCAGCGTTGGGGGTTCGGGCTATGGCTACACCTTC
CSVGGSGYGYTF
>.|.|TRBJ2-3|TRBV2
TGTGCCAGCAGGGGCCCGGGCACAGATACGCAGTATTTT
CASRGPGTDTQYF
>.|.|TRBJ2-3|TRBV11-1
TGTGCCAGCAGCTTGTACAGGACGACAGATACGCAGTATTTT
CASSLYRTTDTQYF
>.|once|TRBJ1-6|TRBV6-5
TGTGCCAGCGGGGACACACGGCGGGATTCACCCCTCCACTTT
CASGDTRRDSPLHF
>.|.|TRBJ2-3|TRBV2
TGTGCCAGCAGACTAGGCTCCACAGATACGCAGTATTTT
CASRLGSTDTQYF
>.|.|TRBJ1-1|TRBV6-5
TGTGCCAGCAGTTACCAGGGTCGGGGGGAAGCTTTCTTT
CASSYQGRGEAFF
>.|few|TRBJ2-3|TRBV6-5
TGTGCCAGCAGTTCGGGGCGTTTAGTAGATACGCAGTATTTT
CASSSGRLVDTQYF
>.|.|TRBJ1-1|TRBV30
TGTGCCTGGAGTGTCGGGGGGTTCATGGGCACTGAAGCTTTCTTT
CAWSVGGFMGTEAFF
>.|.|TRBJ1-2|TRBV27
TGTGCCAGCAGAAGCGGGACTTTTGGCTACACCTTC
CASRSGTFGYTF
>TRBD1|.|TRBJ1-6|TRBV6-5
TGTGCCAGCAGTCTGGGACAGGGATATAATTCACCCCTCCACTTT
CASSLGQGYNSPLHF
>TRBD2|.|TRBJ2-7|TRBV7-2
TGTGCCAGCAGCAAACCGGGACTAGCGGCCTACGAGCAGTACTTC
CASSKPGLAAYEQYF
>TRBD2|once|TRBJ2-1|TRBV2
TGTGCCAGCAGTCAACCGGGACTAGCGGGGGGGGATGAGCAGTTCTTC
CASSQPGLAGGDEQFF
>.|.|TRBJ1-6|TRBV27
TGTGCCAGCAGAGGGGAAAATTCACCCCTCCACTTT
CASRGENSPLHF
>.|.|TRBJ2-7|TRBV6-5
TGTGCCAGCAGTTCCTTTGACAGATCCCTGCACTTC
CASSSFDRSLHF
>TRBD2|.|TRBJ2-1|TRBV7-2
TGTGCCAGCAGCCGGACTAGCGGGGGGCCGAGCTCCTACAATGAGCAGTTCTTC
CASSRTSGGPSSYNEQFF
>.|.|TRBJ1-2|TRBV18
TGTGCCAGCTCCGAGGGGGGCCCCTATGGCTACACCTTC
CASSEGGPYGYTF
>.|.|TRBJ1-5|TRBV7-2
TGTGCCAGCAGCCACCGTACGTCCTCGTCAGACAGGAATCAGCCCCAGCATTTT
CASSHRTSSSDRNQPQHF
>.|.|TRBJ2-7|TRBV15
TGTGCCACCAGCAGAGGGGGGTCGCAGGCGGGGCAGTACTTC
CATSRGGSQAGQYF
>.|.|TRBJ2-4|TRBV7-8
TGTGCCAGCAGCCACCGGCAAGGGATAGCCAAAAACATTCAGTACTTC
CASSHRQGIAKNIQYF
>.|.|TRBJ1-2|TRBV5-4
TGTGCCAGCAGCTTTCGGGGGGCGGATGGCTACACCTTC
CASSFRGADGYTF
>TRBD1|.|TRBJ2-5|TRBV27
TGTGCCAGCAGTTCCGCGGGACAGGGAGAAGAGACCCAGTACTTC
CASSSAGQGEETQYF
>TRBD1|once|TRBJ1-5|TRBV2
TGTGCCAGCAGTGCAGTCGCAGGGGGAGGCAATCAGCCCCAGCATTTT
CASSAVAGGGNQPQHF
>.|.|TRBJ2-3|TRBV30
TGTGCCTGGAGTAGAGCGGTTAGCACAGATACGCAGTATTTT
CAWSRAVSTDTQYF
>.|few|TRBJ1-1|TRBV5-1
TGCGCCAGCAGAACAGGAACCATGAACACTGAAGCTTTCTTT
CASRTGTMNTEAFF
>.|few|TRBJ2-1|TRBV27
TGTGCCAGCAGTTTAGGGGGGTCGTTGAACAATGAGCAGTTCTTC
CASSLGGSLNNEQFF
>.|.|TRBJ1-5|TRBV30
TGTGCCTGGAGCCTCCGGGGGGATCAGCCCCAGCATTTT
CAWSLRGDQPQHF
>TRBD1|once|TRBJ2-1|TRBV29-1
TGCAGCGTCCGGGACAGGCGCCACAATGAGCAGTTCTTC
CSVRDRRHNEQFF
>TRBD1|.|TRBJ2-5|TRBV5-1
TGCGCCAGCAGCGAAGGACAGGGACCTCAAGAGACCCAGTACTTC
CASSEGQGPQETQYF
>TRBD1|.|TRBJ2-7|TRBV30
TGTGCCTGGAGCGCAGGGGACAGGTCTATCCCCTACGAGCAGTACTTC
CAWSAGDRSIPYEQYF
>TRBD1|few|TRBJ2-6|TRBV29-1
TGCAGCGTTCGTGAAGTGCTCCGGGACAGGCGTCAACCTGGGGCCAACGTCCTGACTTTC
CSVREVLRDRRQPGANVLTF
>.|.|TRBJ1-2|TRBV30
TGTGCCTGGGACCGGGACTGGCCTTTTTCCTATGGCTACACCTTC
CAWDRDWPFSYGYTF
>.|few|TRBJ2-6|TRBV19
TGTGCCAGTAGCCGGACAATCTCTGGGGCCAACGTCCTGACTTTC
CASSRTISGANVLTF
>TRBD2|.|TRBJ2-1|TRBV2
TGTGCCAGCAGTGCTTTTGGCGGGGGGGCCGGCAATGAGCAGTTCTTC
CASSAFGGGAGNEQFF
>.|.|TRBJ1-4|TRBV30
TGTGCCTGGAGTGTAAAGAGGGTGATTAATGAAAAACTGTTTTTT
CAWSVKRVINEKLFF
>TRBD1|.|TRBJ2-1|TRBV11-2
TGTGCCAGCAGATTCCGACAGGGAGTTGATGAGCAGTTCTTC
CASRFRQGVDEQFF
>.|.|TRBJ2-4|TRBV7-9
TGTGCCAGCAGTTCAAACAGGAATTTACTAGCCAAAAACATTCAGTACTTC
CASSSNRNLLAKNIQYF
>.|.|TRBJ2-7|TRBV5-6
TGTGCCAGCAGCTTGTCGGTGACGGTGAGCTCCTACGAGCAGTACTTC
CASSLSVTVSSYEQYF
>TRBD1|.|TRBJ1-5|TRBV19
TGTGCCAGTACCCCGTCGACAGGGTGGAATCAGCCCCAGCATTTT
CASTPSTGWNQPQHF
>.|.|TRBJ2-2|TRBV7-2
TGTGCCAGCATATCCATTTTAGGACTCAACGGGGAGCTGTTTTTT
CASISILGLNGELFF
>TRBD1|.|TRBJ2-2|TRBV7-2
TGTGCCAGCAGCCCCGGGACAGGTGCTCCCGGGGAGCTGTTTTTT
CASSPGTGAPGELFF
>.|.|TRBJ1-4|TRBV29-1
TGCAGCGTGACGACGACTAATGAAAAACTGTTTTTT
CSVTTTNEKLFF
>.|.|TRBJ1-1|TRBV29-1
TGCAGCGTTGTGGGGGGTGGTACTGAAGCTTTCTTT
CSVVGGGTEAFF
>TRBD2|few|TRBJ2-5|TRBV7-9
TGTGCCAGCAGCTTAGCACTAGCGGAGAAGGAGACCCAGTACTTC
CASSLALAEKETQYF
>TRBD1|.|TRBJ2-5|TRBV7-2
TGTGCCAGCAGCCCCGACAGGGCGGTAGAGACCCAGTACTTC
CASSPDRAVETQYF
>TRBD1|.|TRBJ1-2|TRBV4-2
TGTGCCAGCAGCCAAGATTTTGACAGGGACTATGGCTACACCTTC
CASSQDFDRDYGYTF
>TRBD2|.|TRBJ2-1|TRBV29-1
TGCAGCGTTGGCGGGGGGCCGATCTACAATGAGCAGTTCTTC
CSVGGGPIYNEQFF
>TRBD1|.|TRBJ1-2|TRBV29-1
TGCAGCGTGGGGCATACAGGGGATGGCTACACCTTC
CSVGHTGDGYTF
>.|.|TRBJ1-1|TRBV25-1
TGTGCCAGCAGATTTTCCGGCATGAACACTGAAGCTTTCTTT
CASRFSGMNTEAFF
>TRBD1|few|TRBJ1-2|TRBV7-9
TGTGCCAGCAGCCCCGGACAGGGGGCTAATGGCTACACCTTC
CASSPGQGANGYTF
>.|.|TRBJ2-5|TRBV5-4
TGTGCCAGCAGCCTTGTTTCACGGGTAGAGACCCAGTACTTC
CASSLVSRVETQYF
>.|.|TRBJ2-1|TRBV5-4
TGTGCCAGCAGCTTGGTTGACAGCGACAATGAGCAGTTCTTC
CASSLVDSDNEQFF
>.|.|TRBJ2-1|TRBV5-1
TGCGCCAGCAGCTTGGATCGGGGCGAGCAGTTCTTC
CASSLDRGEQFF
>.|few|TRBJ2-2|TRBV7-9
TGTGCCAGCAGCCCCTCAGCCGGGGAGCTGTTTTTT
CASSPSAGELFF